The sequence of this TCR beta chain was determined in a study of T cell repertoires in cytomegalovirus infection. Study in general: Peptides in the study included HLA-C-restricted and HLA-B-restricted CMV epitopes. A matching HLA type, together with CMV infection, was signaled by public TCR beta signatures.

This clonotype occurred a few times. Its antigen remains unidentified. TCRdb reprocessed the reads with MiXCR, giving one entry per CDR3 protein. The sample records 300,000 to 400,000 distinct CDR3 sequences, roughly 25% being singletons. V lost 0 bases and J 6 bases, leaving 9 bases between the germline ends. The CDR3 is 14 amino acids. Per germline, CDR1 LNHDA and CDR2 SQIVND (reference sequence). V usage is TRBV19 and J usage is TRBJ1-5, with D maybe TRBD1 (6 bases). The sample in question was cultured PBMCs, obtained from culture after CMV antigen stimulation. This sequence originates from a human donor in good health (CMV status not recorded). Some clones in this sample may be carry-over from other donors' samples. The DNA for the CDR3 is TGTGCCAGTAGTATAGACAGGGGATTTCAGCCCCAGCATTTT. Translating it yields CASSIDRGFQPQHF.